The 2 T cell receptor beta chains listed next were all sequenced from one sample in a study of human T cells and chemical hapten exposure. TCRdb re-called the RACE reads through MiXCR, storing one row per CDR3 protein. In the table there are just over 350,000 distinct CDR3 sequences, around 6% of which are singletons. Time point defined: patch test 2, 6 weeks after DPC sensitization. Treatment denoted: therapeutic diphenylcyclopropenone sensitization with weekly scalp DPC. Sequenced material: whole blood, taken in connection with sensitization to the hapten diphenylcyclopropenone (DPC). Source of these receptors: a young woman with alopecia areata. Some clones in this sample may be carry-over from other donors' samples.

In the case of this clonotype: The junction departs from the called germline gene at one end, perhaps through a read error. The V call is TRBV6-2 or TRBV6-3, the J call TRBJ1-5; TRBD1 is a possible D gene (5 bases). CDR3 length: 15 residues. Per the germline V gene, CDR1 is MNHEY and CDR2 is SVGEGT. CDR3 in amino acids: CASGYALGGNQPQHF. The CDR3 DNA reads as TGTGCCAGCGGTTACGCGTTGGGGGGCAATCAGCCCCAGCATTTT.

Only a few counts were recorded for this clonotype. The chain links TRBV14 to TRBJ2-3; no clear D gene. V was cut by 4 bases and J by 6 bases, with 11 bases left in between. CDR1 SGHDN and CDR2 FVKESK come from the germline V gene. This CDR3 has 13 amino acids. The CDR3 DNA reads TGTGCCAGCAGCCTACTGGTGGTGGATACGCAGTATTTT. Its protein is CASSLLVVDTQYF.